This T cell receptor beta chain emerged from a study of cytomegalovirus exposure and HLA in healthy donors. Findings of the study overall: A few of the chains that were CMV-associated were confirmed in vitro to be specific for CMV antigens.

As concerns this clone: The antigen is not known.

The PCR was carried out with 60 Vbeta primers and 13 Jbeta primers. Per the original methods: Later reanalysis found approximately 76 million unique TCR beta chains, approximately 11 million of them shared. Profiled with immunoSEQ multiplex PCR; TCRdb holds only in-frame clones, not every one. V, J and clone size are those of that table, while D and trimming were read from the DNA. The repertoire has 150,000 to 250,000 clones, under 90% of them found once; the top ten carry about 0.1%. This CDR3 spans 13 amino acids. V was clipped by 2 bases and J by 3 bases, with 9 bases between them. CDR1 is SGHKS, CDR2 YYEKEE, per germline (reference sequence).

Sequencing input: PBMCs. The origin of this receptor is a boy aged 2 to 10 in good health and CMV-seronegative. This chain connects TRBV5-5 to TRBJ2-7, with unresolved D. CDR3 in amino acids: CASSLGYSYEQYF. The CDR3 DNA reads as TGTGCCAGCAGCTTAGGATACAGCTACGAGCAGTACTTC.